The 22 T cell receptor beta chains presented below share a single source sample, sequenced in a study of cytomegalovirus exposure and HLA in healthy donors. Vbeta (60) and Jbeta (13) primers were used in the PCR. Some clones are missing from TCRdb's copy, which holds only in-frame ones; the method was immunoSEQ multiplex PCR. The repertoire holds over 150,000 clones, with roughly 80% as singletons. The specimen sequenced was PBMCs. Every receptor here comes from a woman aged 25-40 years in good health and CMV-seropositive.

This rearrangement joins TRBV6-1 to TRBJ1-4; D is unclear. This CDR3 spans 13 amino acids. The ends were cut back, 0 bases at V and 6 bases at J, with 5 bases in the middle. Germline CDR1 is MNHNS and CDR2 is SASEGT. CDR3 amino acids: CASSEAYYEKLFF. The CDR3 bases are TGTGCCAGCAGTGAAGCCTACTATGAAAAACTGTTTTTT.

In this sample, this clone turned up a few times. The chain uses TRBV5-6 and TRBJ2-3, with 9 bases fitting TRBD2. The CDR3 spans 16 residues. CDR1 is SGHDT and CDR2 is YYEEEE in the germline V gene. The trim removed 4 bases at V and 4 bases at J, leaving 10 bases unmatched. The CDR3 coding sequence is TGTGCCAGCAGCACCGGGACTAGCTTTGGATCAGATACGCAGTATTTT. It specifies CASSTGTSFGSDTQYF. Full variable domain (rest looked up from reference TRBV5-6 and TRBJ2-3): DAGVTQSPTHLIKTRGQQVTLRCSPKSGHDTVSWYQQALGQGPQFIFQYYEEEERQRGNFPDRFSGHQFPNYSSELNVNALLLGDSALYLCASSTGTSFGSDTQYFGPGTRLTVL.

The chain has TRBV2 and TRBJ1-6; TRBD1 aligns across 7 bases. Trimming at V came to 6 bases and at J to 9 bases, leaving 8 bases not matched to a gene. Germline V CDR1 and CDR2: SNHLY, FYNNEI. CDR3 length: 14 amino acids. The CDR3 spells CASRQGLGSSPLHF. CDR3 DNA sequence: TGTGCCAGCAGACAGGGGTTGGGAAGTTCACCCCTCCACTTT.

V and J are TRBV19 and TRBJ1-3; D is unresolved. V was pared by 5 bases and J by 1 base, with 15 bases between. The CDR3 is 16 residues long. Germline CDR1 reads LNHDA; CDR2 reads SQIVND (reference sequence). The chain's CDR3 is CASSLSGRSSGNTIYF. The CDR3 bases are TGTGCCAGTAGTCTCTCCGGGAGATCTTCTGGAAACACCATATATTTT.

The chain carries TRBV19 and TRBJ2-2; D possibly corresponds to TRBD2 (5 bases). The V gene lost 3 bases and the J gene lost 8 bases, with 7 bases spanning the gap. Germline CDR1 is LNHDA and CDR2 is SQIVND (reference sequence). CDR3 size: 12 residues. As DNA, the CDR3 is TGTGCCAGTAGTATCGGGGTGGGGGAGCTGTTTTTT. Its translation: CASSIGVGELFF.

On this clone itself: The junction departs from the called germline gene at one end, perhaps through a read error. Additional DNA sequences in this sample encode the identical CDR3. This chain connects TRBV27 to TRBJ1-2; TRBD1 matches at 9 bases. Germline assignment: CDR1 MNHEY and CDR2 SMNVEV (reference sequence). This CDR3 is 15 amino acids long. CDR3 in amino acids: CASSLSGTGTNGYTF. DNA for the CDR3: TGTGCCAGCAGCTTATCGGGGACAGGGACGAATGGCTACACCTTC.

The chain uses TRBV10-1 and TRBJ1-6; 7 nucleotides line up with TRBD1. After removal of 5 bases from V and 16 bases from J, the junction contained 8 bases not matched to a gene. The CDR3 is 12 residues long. Germline V CDR1 and CDR2: WNHNN, SYGVQD (reference sequence). The CDR3 DNA reads TGCGCCAGCAGTTTGGACAGGATTGTACTCCACTTT. It encodes CASSLDRIVLHF.

The genes are TRBV7-4 and TRBJ1-2, with 8 nucleotides matching TRBD1. Germline values: CDR1 SGHVT, CDR2 SQSDAQ. The CDR3 is 17 residues long. J was trimmed by 8 bases and V by 1 base; bases with no gene match: 15. The DNA of the CDR3 is TGTGCCAGCAGCTTAGTTGGTCCCGACAGGGGTAGGAAGGGCTACACCTTC. This translates into CASSLVGPDRGRKGYTF.

The chain joins TRBV28 to TRBJ2-2, with 12 bases aligning to TRBD2. The CDR3 runs 16 residues. Germline V gene lookup returns CDR1 MDHEN and CDR2 SYDVKM. V lost 5 bases and J lost 1; bases outside the gene matches: 2. The CDR3 nucleotides read TGTGCCAGCAGTCAACTAGCGGGGGGGAACACCGGGGAGCTGTTTTTT. Amino acids: CASSQLAGGNTGELFF.

V is TRBV18 and J is TRBJ2-2, with 7 bases matching TRBD2. V trimming: 3 bases; J trimming: 6 bases; junction bases outside the gene matches: 7. The CDR3 has 15 amino acids. Looked up from germline, CDR1 is KGHSH and CDR2 is LQKENI. Here the CDR3 reads CASSPRTRSAGELFF. The CDR3 nucleotides are TGTGCCAGCTCACCCAGGACTAGGTCCGCCGGGGAGCTGTTTTTT.

The genes are TRBV5-6 and TRBJ1-1; unclear D gene. CDR1 is SGHDT and CDR2 is YYEEEE in the germline V gene. CDR3 size: 15 residues. V was pared by 4 bases and J by 9 bases, with 22 bases between. In DNA, the CDR3 is TGTGCCAGCAGCCTTTTCCCAGCTACGGGAATTAAAGCTTTCTTT. Amino acid sequence: CASSLFPATGIKAFF.

The rearrangement uses TRBV9 and TRBJ2-1, with a possible D match to TRBD2 (6 bases). The CDR3 covers 15 residues. The germline CDR1 and CDR2 sequences are SGDLS and YYNGEE. Trimming stripped 0 bases from V and 1 base from J, with 8 bases between. The CDR3 loop is CASSVAGESYNEQFF. CDR3 DNA: TGTGCCAGCAGCGTAGCGGGGGAGTCCTACAATGAGCAGTTCTTC. Complete variable domain (other parts from reference TRBV9 and TRBJ2-1): DSGVTQTPKHLITATGQRVTLRCSPRSGDLSVYWYQQSLDQGLQFLIQYYNGEERAKGNILERFSAQQFPDLHSELNLSSLELGDSALYFCASSVAGESYNEQFFGPGTRLTVL.

This chain connects TRBV2 to TRBJ1-6; D unresolved. Trimming stripped 2 bases from V and 7 bases from J, with 12 bases between. Looked up from germline, CDR1 is SNHLY and CDR2 is FYNNEI. The CDR3 has 15 residues. CDR3 sequence reads: CASSEIRGENSPLHF. The CDR3 DNA reads as TGTGCCAGCAGTGAAATCCGGGGAGAGAATTCACCCCTCCACTTT. The variable domain in full, with the rest retrieved from reference TRBV2 and TRBJ1-6, is EPEVTQTPSHQVTQMGQEVILRCVPISNHLYFYWYRQILGQKVEFLVSFYNNEISEKSEIFDDQFSVERPDGSNFTLKIRSTKLEDSAMYFCASSEIRGENSPLHFGNGTRLTVT.

The rearrangement uses TRBV2 and TRBJ2-5, with 14 bases that match TRBD2. The closer fit of TRBJ2-7 to the DNA end suggests the J call may be wrong. CDR1 is SNHLY, CDR2 FYNNEI, per germline. The CDR3 length is 14 residues. CDR3 loop: CASTGLAGAYEQYF. The DNA of the CDR3 is TGTGCCAGCACGGGACTAGCGGGGGCCTACGAGCAGTACTTC.

J is TRBJ2-3 and V is TRBV6-5; D is perhaps TRBD2 (6 bases). The germline CDR1 and CDR2 sequences are MNHEY and SVGAGI. Trimming removed 10 bases from V and 6 bases from J, with 17 bases in between. The CDR3 loop spans 13 amino acids. CDR3 sequence: CAIMTIGGDTQYF. CDR3 coding DNA: TGTGCCATCATGACGATTGGAGGGGATACGCAGTATTTT.

This clone was seen only a few times. The chain carries TRBV7-2 and TRBJ1-2, with a tentative D call TRBD1 (6 bases). The CDR3 is 15 amino acids. The V end was cut by 3 bases, the J end by 7 bases, with 18 bases between. Per the germline V gene, CDR1 is SGHTA and CDR2 is FQGNSA. This CDR3 is CASSFGAGASGGYTF. For the CDR3, the DNA is TGTGCCAGCAGCTTTGGAGCAGGGGCTTCCGGTGGCTACACCTTC.

V and J are TRBV10-3 and TRBJ2-5; TRBD1 matches at 8 bases. The V segment lost 0 bases and the J segment 9 bases; nucleotides outside the gene matches: 6. This CDR3 is built from 14 residues. Germline CDR1 and CDR2: ENHRY and SYGVKD. The CDR3 DNA is TGTGCCATCAGTGAGTCCCGGCCACAGGGGGCCCAGTACTTC. It codes for CAISESRPQGAQYF.

The CDR3 protein is CASSLEGLGLVYF. The CDR3 bases are TGTGCCAGCAGCTTAGAGGGGCTGGGTCTAGTATACTTC. This chain uses TRBV7-2 with TRBJ2-7, with a tentative D call TRBD1 (5 bases). CDR1 is SGHTA and CDR2 is FQGNSA in the germline V gene. Trimming shortened V by 1 base and J by 13 bases, and 17 bases separated the two germline ends. This CDR3 contains 13 residues.

This chain links TRBV7-2 with TRBJ1-1; D is undetermined. Trimming shortened V by 5 bases and J by 8 bases, and 9 bases separated the two germline ends. This CDR3 region has 11 residues. Germline-derived CDR1 and CDR2 are SGHTA and FQGNSA. CDR3 in amino acids: CASSGRGEAFF. The CDR3 nucleotides are TGTGCCAGCAGCGGTCGAGGAGAAGCTTTCTTT.

V and J are TRBV5-1 and TRBJ1-1; no clear D. Germline-derived CDR1 and CDR2 are SGHRS and YFSETQ. V was shortened by 0 bases and J by 5 bases, with 17 bases between the two germline ends. This CDR3 has 16 amino acids. The CDR3 reads CASSLGGYEGQTEAFF. CDR3 nucleotides: TGCGCCAGCAGCTTGGGAGGGTATGAAGGTCAGACTGAAGCTTTCTTT. The complete variable domain, with remaining parts taken from reference TRBV5-1 and TRBJ1-1, reads KAGVTQTPRYLIKTRGQQVTLSCSPISGHRSVSWYQQTPGQGLQFLFEYFSETQRNKGNFPGRFSGRQFSNSRSEMNVSTLELGDSALYLCASSLGGYEGQTEAFFGQGTRLTVV.

The chain is built from TRBV13 and TRBJ2-5, with a possible D match to TRBD1 (6 bases). This CDR3 is 12 amino acids long. With 8 bases removed from V and 6 bases from J, the gap between germline ends came to 13 bases. Germline lookup yields CDR1 PRHDT and CDR2 FYEKMQ (reference sequence). The CDR3 sequence is CASQGQVQTQYF. CDR3 nucleotide sequence: TGTGCCAGCCAGGGACAAGTACAGACCCAGTACTTC.

This chain links TRBV15 with TRBJ2-7; 7 positions agree with TRBD1. From germline, CDR1 is LNHNV and CDR2 YYDKDF (reference sequence). The CDR3 extends over 16 amino acids. V shed 0 bases and J 3 bases; nucleotides not matched to a gene: 8. The chain's CDR3 is CATSRDVGQDLYEQYF. The CDR3 nucleotides read TGTGCCACCAGCAGAGACGTTGGACAGGACCTCTACGAGCAGTACTTC.